The 29 T cell receptor beta chains listed next were all sequenced from one sample in a study of tumor-infiltrating lymphocytes in primary liver carcinoma. Extraction of RNA together with DNA used roughly 20-33 mg of unsorted bulk tissue. Total RNA amounting to roughly 450 ng was the source from which TCR beta cDNA was made with a constant-region primer. Employing slightly modified ARM-PCR, three nested multiplex PCR rounds were run, and these gave rise to the TCR beta libraries. TRBV1-TRBV30 forward and Cbeta reverse primers drove the first two roughly 10-cycle rounds. TCRdb re-called the multiplex PCR reads through MiXCR, storing one row per CDR3 protein. The sample contains approximately 190,000 distinct CDR3 sequences, 85% of which appear only once. Sample: tumor tissue from primary liver carcinoma. The receptors stem from a man aged 35-49 years with primary liver carcinoma and hepatitis B virus infection.

Details on this clonotype: Just one base apart from a much larger clone, this may be a read error. V usage is TRBV5-1 and J usage is TRBJ2-3; the D gene is possibly TRBD1 (6 bases). This CDR3 contains 15 residues. Germline lookup yields CDR1 SGHRS and CDR2 YFSETQ. The germline V and J ends were trimmed by 6 bases and 5 bases, with 19 bases remaining between them. This CDR3 reads CASIPGAGVGDTQYF. The DNA of the CDR3 is TGCGCCAGCATCCCCGGAGCAGGGGTGGGAGATACGCAGTATTTT.

A few counts support this clonotype. This chain connects TRBV29-1 to TRBJ1-1; D gene unclear. With 8 bases removed from V and 0 bases from J, the gap between germline ends came to 19 bases. The CDR3 is made up of 15 amino acids. Germline V CDR1 and CDR2: SQVTM, ANQGSEA. CDR3 in DNA: TGCAGCATTGCCCCTGGATGGCGTATGAACACTGAAGCTTTCTTT. It codes for CSIAPGWRMNTEAFF.

The gene calls are TRBV29-1 and TRBJ1-2, with D uncertain. The CDR3 totals 15 residues. Germline CDR1 and CDR2: SQVTM and ANQGSEA. V dropped 2 bases and J dropped 4 bases, with 17 bases sitting between them. The CDR3 DNA follows: TGCAGCGTTGAAATATCCGCCAGCGCCTTCTATGGCTACACCTTC. It yields the protein CSVEISASAFYGYTF.

Comment on this clonotype: One junction end disagrees with the germline gene, perhaps due to a read error. The V and J genes are TRBV7-9 and TRBJ2-1; no clear D. The CDR3 sequence is 13 residues long. Looked up from germline, CDR1 is SEHNR and CDR2 is FQNEAQ (reference sequence). The CDR3 nucleotides are TGTGCCAGCAGCTTTGGCTCCTACAATGAGGAGTTCTTC. Protein product: CASSFGSYNEEFF.

Concerning this clonotype itself: Without the conserved terminal phenylalanine or tryptophan, this CDR3 likely stems from a read error. The limits of the CDR3 on the DNA are not certain, so only TCRdb's listed CDR3 is given. This chain joins TRBV6-5 and TRBJ2-6; whether TRBD2, the table's D call, matches the DNA was not checked. The CDR3 is 18 amino acids in total, end residues counted. Germline CDR1 reads MNHEY; CDR2 reads SVGAGI. Here the CDR3 reads CTSSYNPSGSTGANVQTI.

As regards this clonotype: One base away lies a much larger clone, so this may be a sequencing read error. V and J are TRBV29-1 and TRBJ2-5; D is ambiguous. This CDR3 spans 12 amino acids. Germline CDR1 reads SQVTM; CDR2 reads ANQGSEA. CDR3 loop: CSVLGSQETQDF. The CDR3 DNA sequence: TGCAGCGTTTTGGGGTCCCAAGAGACCCAGGACTTC.

This clonotype was detected only a few times. The chain is built from TRBV6-5 and TRBJ1-1; D not certain. Germline-derived CDR1 and CDR2 are MNHEY and SVGAGI. V lost 7 bases and J 3 bases, leaving 12 bases between the germline ends. The length of the CDR3 is 13 residues. The CDR3 DNA reads as TGTGCCAGCACTTTAGCCAGTTACACTGAAGCTTTCTTT. Encoded protein: CASTLASYTEAFF.

As to this clonotype: One junction end does not reproduce the germline sequence, and a read error may be involved. This chain joins TRBV6-5 and TRBJ2-7; no clear D. The CDR3 is 14 residues long. CDR1 and CDR2 (germline): MNHEY, SVGAGI. The chain's CDR3 is CTSSPGIGRYEQYF. The CDR3 coding sequence is TGTACCAGCAGTCCTGGGATAGGACGCTATGAGCAGTACTTC.

Concerning this clonotype: Its ends do not fully match the called genes, so a read error is possible. The genes are TRBV6-1 and TRBJ1-5, with D tentatively TRBD1 (5 bases). This CDR3 spans 13 amino acids. Germline loops: CDR1 MNHNS, CDR2 SASEGT. Here the CDR3 reads CASKLSGSQPQQF. CDR3 sequence (DNA): TGTGCCAGCAAACTATCAGGGTCTCAGCCTCAGCAATTT.

Turning to this clonotype: Mismatch with germline at one junction end may stem from a read error. The chain carries TRBV5-6 and TRBJ2-7, with D tentatively TRBD2 (6 bases). Germline CDR1 reads SGHDT; CDR2 reads YYEEEE. The CDR3 is made up of 16 amino acids. The CDR3 bases are TGTGCCAGCAGCAATACTTGGTGGGAGGACTCCTACGAGCTGTACTTT. This gives the protein CASSNTWWEDSYELYF.

The chain has TRBV6-5 and TRBJ2-7; 7 bases fit TRBD1. CDR1 and CDR2 from the germline V gene are MNHEY and SVGAGI. V lost 8 bases, J lost 1 base, and 11 bases stayed unmatched. The CDR3 covers 15 residues. The CDR3 sequence is CASGPAGTVSYEQYF. In DNA form, the CDR3 reads TGTGCCAGCGGTCCCGCCGGGACAGTGTCCTACGAGCAGTACTTC.

The chain joins TRBV29-1 to TRBJ2-7; possibly TRBD2 for D (5 bases). The DNA end is a closer match to TRBJ2-1, so the J assignment may be wrong. CDR3 length: 15 residues. The germline CDR1 and CDR2 sequences are SQVTM and ANQGSEA. The CDR3 loop is CSVEDSGGSSYEQFF. For the CDR3, the DNA is TGCAGCGTTGAAGATTCGGGTGGGAGCTCCTACGAGCAGTTCTTC.

Points on this clonotype: Because it lacks the conserved phenylalanine or tryptophan at the end, this CDR3 is likely a read error. It is unclear where the CDR3 begins or ends on the DNA, so no DNA is shown, and the CDR3 is as TCRdb lists it. The V call is TRBV10-2, the J call TRBJ2-2; no check of the table's D call, TRBD1, against the DNA was made. Germline V lookup: CDR1 WSHSY, CDR2 SAAADI. The CDR3 comprises 16 residues, both ends counted. The CDR3 protein is CASTEEGTGGTGELFS.

The chain links TRBV6-5 to TRBJ2-6, with 9 bases identical to TRBD2. The CDR3 contains 18 residues. Germline V gives CDR1 MNHEY, CDR2 SVGAGI. CDR3 sequence reads: CANSYSRGGPSGANVLTF. The CDR3 nucleotides are TGTGCTAACAGTTACTCGCGGGGGGGGCCCTCTGGGGCCAACGTCCTGACTTTC.

With respect to this clonotype: The germline gene is not matched at one end of the junction; a read error may be the cause. V gene TRBV6-2 or TRBV6-3 combines with J gene TRBJ2-1, with 9 bases matching TRBD1. The CDR3 has 16 amino acids. Germline V gives CDR1 MNHEY, CDR2 SVGEGT. CDR3 sequence reads: CASSPPGQGSYNEQLF. In DNA, the CDR3 is TGTGCCAGTAGTCCGCCGGGACAGGGCTCCTACAATGAGCAGCTCTTC.

Concerning this clonotype: No conserved phenylalanine or tryptophan ends this CDR3, so it is likely a read error. The rearrangement links TRBV11-2 to TRBJ1-2; 7 bases map to TRBD1. Germline CDR1 is SGHAT and CDR2 is FQNNGV. This CDR3 comprises 13 residues. The CDR3 is CTSRFDRAGSYTS. CDR3 coding DNA: TGTACCAGCAGGTTTGACAGGGCAGGGAGCTACACCTCC.

This clonotype appeared many times. V usage is TRBV6-2 or TRBV6-3 and J usage is TRBJ1-5; weak D call: TRBD1 (6 bases). Deletions cut 2 bases from V and 1 base from J, with 12 bases between. The CDR3 sequence is 16 residues long. Germline loops: CDR1 MNHEY, CDR2 SVGEGT. The CDR3 spells CASSYRPDRSNQPQHF. In DNA, the CDR3 is TGTGCCAGCAGTTACCGACCGGACAGAAGCAATCAGCCCCAGCATTTT.

With respect to this clonotype: Mismatch with germline at one junction end may stem from a read error. The chain carries TRBV11-2 and TRBJ2-4, with D maybe TRBD2 (5 bases). Per germline, CDR1 SGHAT and CDR2 FQNNGV. This CDR3 has 15 amino acids. CDR3 in amino acids: CASNTPAVAKNIKYF. The CDR3 DNA sequence: TGTGCCAGTAACACTCCAGCGGTAGCCAAAAACATTAAGTACTTC.

In the case of this clonotype: The CDR3 carries no conserved terminal phenylalanine or tryptophan, so it likely arises from a read error. The CDR3, as DNA: TGTGCCAGCATATTCACCTTAGGACAGGGAGGCGATCAGCCCCAGCATATT. Its protein product is CASIFTLGQGGDQPQHI. The chain recombines TRBV6-1 with TRBJ1-5; 8 bases agree with TRBD1. Germline V gene lookup returns CDR1 MNHNS and CDR2 SASEGT. The length of the CDR3 is 17 residues. The trim removed 7 bases at V and 5 bases at J, leaving 16 bases unmatched.

Of note for this clonotype: This CDR3 is missing its conserved last phenylalanine or tryptophan, likely due to a read error. The rearrangement joins TRBV29-1 to TRBJ2-5; D is ambiguous. CDR3 length: 12 residues. Germline loops: CDR1 SQVTM, CDR2 ANQGSEA. Trimming took 7 bases from V and 0 from J, leaving 9 bases between them. The CDR3 is CSAWVYQETQYI. CDR3 nucleotides: TGCAGCGCCTGGGTGTACCAAGAGACCCAGTACATC.

As regards this clonotype: At one of its ends the junction is not consistent with the germline gene, which may arise from a read error. The chain has TRBV6-6 and TRBJ2-4, with D tentatively TRBD1 (5 bases). This CDR3 comprises 17 residues. Germline-derived CDR1 and CDR2 are MNHNY and SVGAGI (reference sequence). The CDR3 loop is CVSSYSKSGIAKNIKYF. CDR3 sequence (DNA): TGTGTAAGCAGTTACTCGAAGTCAGGGATCGCCAAAAACATTAAGTACTTC.

This chain uses TRBV12-3 or TRBV12-4 with TRBJ2-1; D gene ambiguous. This CDR3 has 16 amino acids. Deletions cut 5 bases from V and 8 bases from J, with 22 bases between. CDR3 residues: CASSGSRRTRPDEQFF. As DNA, the CDR3 is TGTGCCAGCAGTGGGTCCCGGCGGACCCGTCCGGATGAGCAGTTCTTC.

A remark on this clonotype: Mismatch with germline at one junction end may stem from a read error. This rearrangement joins TRBV11-1 to TRBJ2-3; D uncertain. Germline loops: CDR1 SGHAT, CDR2 FQDESV (reference sequence). CDR3 size: 19 residues. The CDR3 sequence: CARSSWGSSVGARTDAQYF. CDR3 DNA: TGTGCCAGGAGCTCTTGGGGAAGCTCTGTTGGAGCCCGCACAGATGCGCAGTATTTT.

A remark on this clonotype: One end of the junction does not line up with germline, which may come from a read error. This chain uses TRBV6-2 or TRBV6-3 with TRBJ1-2; D call uncertain. This CDR3 contains 12 residues. Germline V gene lookup returns CDR1 MNHEY and CDR2 SVGEGT. This CDR3 is CASSPTTYGYTF. CDR3 in DNA: TGTGCCAGCAGCCCAACGACCTATGGTTACACCTTC.

With regard to this clonotype: At one of its ends the junction is not consistent with the germline gene, which may arise from a read error. The V call is TRBV14, the J call TRBJ2-1; 8 bases align to TRBD2. The CDR3 has 16 amino acids. Germline loops: CDR1 SGHDN, CDR2 FVKESK. CDR3 nucleotide sequence: TGTGCCGGCAGTGCAGTAGCGGGACGGGTAAACAATGAGCAGTTCTTC. It yields the protein CAGSAVAGRVNNEQFF.

This rearrangement joins TRBV4-3 to TRBJ2-1; D perhaps matches TRBD2 (5 bases). Germline V gene lookup returns CDR1 LGHNA and CDR2 YSLEER. The V end was cut by 0 bases, the J end by 3 bases, with 15 bases between. There are 17 residues in the CDR3. The CDR3 loop reads CASSQDLQRACYNEQFF. CDR3 in DNA: TGCGCCAGCAGCCAAGATCTGCAGAGGGCGTGCTACAATGAGCAGTTCTTC.

This CDR3 reads CASDLAPVGILGDEQYF. Here the CDR3 DNA reads TGCGCCAGTGACTTGGCCCCCGTGGGTATACTAGGTGACGAGCAGTACTTC. The chain uses TRBV5-1 and TRBJ2-7; a possible D gene is TRBD2 (5 bases). V gave up 8 bases and J gave up 5 bases, with 29 bases separating them. This CDR3 is 17 amino acids long. Germline V gene sequence: CDR1 SGHRS, CDR2 YFSETQ.

Of note for this clonotype: In this CDR3 the conserved last residue, phenylalanine or tryptophan, is missing, so a read error is likely. This chain connects TRBV12-3 or TRBV12-4 to TRBJ2-2; 10 bases map to TRBD1. The CDR3 consists of 15 residues. CDR3: CTSRPRQGATGELFL. The CDR3 nucleotides are TGTACCAGCAGGCCGCGACAGGGGGCTACCGGGGAGCTGTTTTTA.

Comments on this clonotype: The junction differs from germline at one of its ends, possibly a read error. CDR3 DNA sequence: TGTGCCAGCAGTTTTGATTCCAGCGGGAGCACAGATGCGCAGTATTTT. This encodes CASSFDSSGSTDAQYF. The genes are TRBV12-3 or TRBV12-4 and TRBJ2-3, with TRBD2 identical over 8 bases. This CDR3 comprises 16 residues.